The text below deals with one TCR beta chain. Its target antigen remains unknown. A much larger clone lies a single base off, so this may be a read error. In the ophthalmopathy patients, disease was moderately to severely active, with a Clinical Activity Score of 3 or more, a NOSPECS grade of 4 or more, and a duration of less than 3 months. Patients with uncontrolled infections, other autoimmune diseases, pregnancy or lactation were excluded. Clinical symptoms, serum thyroxine and TRAb, thyroid ultrasound, and orbital computed tomography formed the basis for the diagnoses. Ficoll-Paque density gradient centrifugation was used to isolate PBMCs from 10 ml of fresh peripheral blood. Trizol reagent was used to extract total RNA, and RNA quality was then checked on an Agilent 2100 Bioanalyzer. The CDR3 holds 13 amino acids from the cysteine to the phenylalanine. The entry retains the CDR3 DNA only, 39 bases that are in frame from base 1. V and J lose 6 bases and 1 base, and a span of 10 bases separates them. Based on the germline V gene, the CDR1 and CDR2 sequences are KGHSH and LQKENI.

This specimen comes from a study of T cells in Graves' hyperthyroidism and ophthalmopathy (dated by TCRdb to the late 2010s). As for the study more broadly: Peripheral blood was sampled at the time of initial diagnosis, prior to any treatment. To identify TCR V-J signatures that set the groups apart, the researchers used a discovery cohort of about a hundred patients, made up of 40 to 45 with Graves' ophthalmopathy and around 58 with stable Graves' hyperthyroidism. An independent validation cohort of 18 to 20 hyperthyroidism patients and some 15 patients who later progressed to ophthalmopathy tested prospective prediction of ophthalmopathy. The 75 to 100 discovery patients were divided at random into training and test sets in a 7:3 ratio. Thyroid tissue and blood T-cell repertoires from about six Graves' hyperthyroidism patients were also compared in the study. After sampling, hyperthyroidism patients received methimazole starting at 30 mg daily, and ophthalmopathy patients received high-dose intravenous methylprednisolone. TCR Vbeta CDR3 sequencing of 120 to 150 peripheral blood samples (approximately 44 ophthalmopathy, roughly 72 hyperthyroidism and approximately 17 progressor patients) is reported in the paper. Paper-wide results and their limitations: In cross-validation, a model built on a 13 V-J signature told ophthalmopathy apart from stable hyperthyroidism with under 90% sensitivity and around 84% specificity, and in testing the same model reached 80%/75%. No statistical method was used to set the sample size in advance, and investigators knew the group allocation. During validation, the model predicted progression to ophthalmopathy a median of around 6 months ahead of onset, with almost 71% sensitivity and 72% to 80% specificity. Most expanded thyroid clonotypes (frequency above 0.001) were also detected in blood, a finding suggesting that blood repertoires may reflect thyroid immune responses.

TCR beta CDR3 regions were amplified from RNA transcripts. The first round of RT-PCR for the TCR CDR3 was performed with the HTBI primer set and the Qiagen OneStep RT-PCR kit. Libraries were constructed in a second round of multiplex PCR, after which size selection and purification were performed. The libraries were sequenced on an Illumina HiSeq2000 using paired-end 100 bp reads. The published analysis was carried out like this. SOAPnuke was used to process the raw data, throwing out any read that contained adapters or uncalled bases, had a mean Phred below 15, or lacked an exact constant-primer or identifier match. High-quality paired reads were merged using COPE v1.2.5, and each unique nucleotide sequence was defined as a clonotype. Clonotypes were aligned to IMGT TRBV, TRBD and TRBJ reference segments using MiTCR v1.1. Only V-J combinations with frequency above 0.0001, covering about 99% of repertoires, were analysed. The TCS score was defined as F50 (clonal expansion) divided by E x V (chaos), with BLOSUM62-based TCRdist calculated between CDR3 peptides within each V-J. Welch's t-statistics and random forest reduced 514 V-J features to fewer than 15, which were used in a naive Bayes classifier (R e1071). TCRdb ran its own pipeline on the public reads, namely fastp trimming at Q25 and MiXCR clone calling, and kept in-frame beta chains. When rows share a CDR3 protein, they turn into one entry using the most common DNA and genes. The V and J calls were not made by the authors but by TCRdb's processing. The sample yields some 490,000 distinct CDR3 sequences; about 16% were counted once. The ten biggest clones cover approximately 30% of the sample.

This TCR was sampled from a woman under 40 with Graves' ophthalmopathy. The rearrangement joined TRBV18 to TRBJ2-7; the D gene is not confidently resolved. The sequenced sample was blood. The CDR3 is CASSDKISYEQYF. The DNA reads as follows: TGTGCCAGCTCCGACAAGATTTCCTACGAGCAGTACTTC.